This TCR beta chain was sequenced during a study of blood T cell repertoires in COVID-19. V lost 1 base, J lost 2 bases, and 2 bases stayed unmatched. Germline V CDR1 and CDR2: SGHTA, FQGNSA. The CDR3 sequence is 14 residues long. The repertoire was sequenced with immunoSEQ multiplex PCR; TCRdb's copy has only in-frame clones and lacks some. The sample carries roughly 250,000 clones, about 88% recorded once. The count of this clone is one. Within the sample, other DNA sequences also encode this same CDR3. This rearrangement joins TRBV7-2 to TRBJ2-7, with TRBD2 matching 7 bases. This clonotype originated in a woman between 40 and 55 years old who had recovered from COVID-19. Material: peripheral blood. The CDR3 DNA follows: TGTGCCAGCAGCTTAGAAGCGGGGCCCTACGAGCAGTACTTC. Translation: CASSLEAGPYEQYF.